One and the same sample provided the 28 T cell receptor beta chains below, sequenced in a study of beta chain features in type 1 diabetes. Of the isolated RNA, all was reverse transcribed, and so the sequenced material was expressed TCRB transcripts. Libraries were prepared by immunoSEQ multiplex PCR; TCRdb keeps only in-frame clonotypes and omits some of them. The repertoire holds 450,000 to 550,000 clones, with 30% as singletons. The specimen sequenced was naive CD4+ T cells from blood. Receptor source: a man aged 18 to 30 in good health.

The chain employs TRBV29-1 and TRBJ1-5; 8 bases align to TRBD1. The germline V gene encodes CDR1 SQVTM and CDR2 ANQGSEA. With 4 bases clipped from V and 5 bases from J, the junction kept 7 bases outside the gene matches. The CDR3 runs to 14 residues. CDR3 DNA sequence: TGCAGCGTTGCCGGGACAGGCGGAGATCAGCCCCAGCATTTT. This codes for CSVAGTGGDQPQHF.

This clone showed up just once. The gene calls are TRBV5-1 and TRBJ2-7, with 7 nucleotides matching TRBD1. V trimming: 0 bases; J trimming: 4 bases; junction bases outside the gene matches: 10. The CDR3 contains 16 residues. Looked up from germline, CDR1 is SGHRS and CDR2 is YFSETQ. CDR3 in amino acids: CASSLEPGQSSYEQYF. The CDR3 coding sequence is TGCGCCAGCAGCTTGGAGCCGGGACAGAGCTCTTACGAGCAGTACTTC.

V is TRBV30 and J is TRBJ2-7, with 7 bases that match TRBD2. With 2 bases clipped from V and 6 bases from J, the junction kept 7 bases outside the gene matches. The CDR3 extends over 13 amino acids. Germline V gives CDR1 GTSNPN, CDR2 SVGIG (reference sequence). The CDR3 loop reads CAWSNFREGEQYF. The CDR3 nucleotides read TGTGCCTGGAGTAACTTCAGGGAGGGCGAGCAGTACTTC.

This chain uses TRBV7-9 with TRBJ2-1, with 8 bases matching TRBD2. V lost 3 bases and J lost 0; bases outside the gene matches: 7. Germline V CDR1 and CDR2: SEHNR, FQNEAQ (reference sequence). This CDR3 has 17 amino acids. CDR3 sequence reads: CASSFETSGSSYNEQFF. The CDR3 coding sequence is TGTGCCAGCAGCTTCGAAACTAGCGGCTCCTCCTACAATGAGCAGTTCTTC.

The CDR3 coding sequence is TGTGCCAGCACGAGGGGGACTAGCGGATACTACGAGCAGTACTTC. Translation gives CASTRGTSGYYEQYF. This sequence joins TRBV13 and TRBJ2-7, with TRBD2 identical over 11 bases. Unmatched junction bases numbered 8, after V lost 7 bases and J lost 3 bases. Germline V CDR1 and CDR2: PRHDT, FYEKMQ (reference sequence). This CDR3 is built from 15 residues.

The V call is TRBV5-1, the J call TRBJ2-3, with D possibly being TRBD2 (6 bases). The CDR3 length is 14 residues. Deletions cut 2 bases from V and 5 bases from J, with 12 bases between. Per germline, CDR1 SGHRS and CDR2 YFSETQ. This chain's CDR3 is CASSFGGDRDTQYF. CDR3 sequence (DNA): TGCGCCAGCAGCTTCGGAGGGGATAGAGATACGCAGTATTTT.

This clone was found a few times. The chain combines TRBV7-9 with TRBJ2-1; D ambiguous. The CDR3 length is 13 residues. Per germline, CDR1 SEHNR and CDR2 FQNEAQ (reference sequence). V was cut by 5 bases and J by 9 bases, with 14 bases left in between. CDR3 protein: CASSIPSWGEQFF. CDR3 in DNA: TGTGCCAGCAGCATACCGTCCTGGGGTGAGCAGTTCTTC.

This clone came up a few times. The chain couples TRBV30 to TRBJ2-2; D is unresolved. CDR3 length: 14 amino acids. Germline V CDR1 and CDR2: GTSNPN, SVGIG (reference sequence). The V and J ends lost 6 bases and 4 bases respectively, with 15 bases between them. The CDR3 coding sequence is TGTGCCTGCCTAAACAGTTACCGCACCGGGGAGCTGTTTTTT. This encodes CACLNSYRTGELFF.

The chain uses TRBV15 and TRBJ2-3, with 9 bases aligning to TRBD2. The CDR3 is 18 amino acids. Germline CDR1 reads LNHNV; CDR2 reads YYDKDF (reference sequence). The ends lost 0 bases at V and 0 bases at J; junction bases unmatched: 7. CDR3 DNA: TGTGCCACCAGCAGAGACGTTCGCCTAGCGGGAAGCACAGATACGCAGTATTTT. It translates to CATSRDVRLAGSTDTQYF.

This clone was seen only a few times. The chain links TRBV7-8 to TRBJ2-3; TRBD2 might be the D (5 bases). Germline-derived CDR1 and CDR2 are SGHVS and FQNEAQ. The length of the CDR3 is 12 residues. V lost 3 bases to trimming and J lost 7 bases, with 8 bases between them. CDR3 nucleotides: TGTGCCAGCAGCTTTTGGGAGAATACGCAGTATTTT. This sequence encodes CASSFWENTQYF. Supplemented by reference TRBV7-8 and TRBJ2-3, the full variable domain reads GAGVSQSPRYKVAKRGQDVALRCDPISGHVSLFWYQQALGQGPEFLTYFQNEAQLDKSGLPSDRFFAERPEGSVSTLKIQRTQQEDSAVYLCASSFWENTQYFGPGTRLTVL.

The chain is built from TRBV30 and TRBJ1-2, with D possibly matching TRBD1 (5 bases). Germline V CDR1 and CDR2: GTSNPN, SVGIG (reference sequence). The CDR3 has 12 residues. The ends were cut back, 2 bases at V and 8 bases at J, with 12 bases in the middle. CDR3 sequence (DNA): TGTGCCTGGAGTCGAGGGGAAAGGGGCTACACCTTC. Protein: CAWSRGERGYTF.

The CDR3 loop reads CSVWGDNEKLFF. Written as DNA, the CDR3 is TGCAGCGTTTGGGGGGATAATGAAAAACTGTTTTTT. V is TRBV29-1 and J is TRBJ1-4; perhaps TRBD1 as D (5 bases). V lost 5 bases, J lost 4 bases, and 8 bases lay in between. Germline V gene sequence: CDR1 SQVTM, CDR2 ANQGSEA. This CDR3 spans 12 amino acids. The full variable domain, with the rest looked up from reference TRBV29-1 and TRBJ1-4, is SAVISQKPSRDICQRGTSLTIQCQVDSQVTMMFWYRQQPGQSLTLIATANQGSEATYESGFVIDKFPISRPNLTFSTLTVSNMSPEDSSIYLCSVWGDNEKLFFGSGTQLSVL.

This sequence joins TRBV15 and TRBJ1-5, with D possibly being TRBD1 (6 bases). V gave up 5 bases and J gave up 1 base, with 15 bases separating them. This CDR3 comprises 16 residues. In germline, CDR1 is LNHNV, CDR2 YYDKDF (reference sequence). This CDR3 is CATSQGYRVSNQPQHF. The CDR3 DNA sequence: TGTGCCACCAGCCAGGGATACAGGGTGAGCAATCAGCCCCAGCATTTT.

This clone was picked up a small number of times. This chain uses TRBV5-4 with TRBJ2-3, with a possible D match to TRBD1 (6 bases). The CDR3 is 14 amino acids. Deletions cut 4 bases from V and 2 bases from J, with 11 bases between. Germline assignment: CDR1 SGHNT and CDR2 YYREEE (reference sequence). CDR3 region: CASSRTEYTDTQYF. The CDR3 nucleotides read TGTGCCAGCAGCCGGACAGAGTACACAGATACGCAGTATTTT. Variable domain in full (rest from reference TRBV5-4 and TRBJ2-3): ETGVTQSPTHLIKTRGQQVTLRCSSQSGHNTVSWYQQALGQGPQFIFQYYREEENGRGNFPPRFSGLQFPNYSSELNVNALELDDSALYLCASSRTEYTDTQYFGPGTRLTVL.

With regard to this clone: Other DNA sequences of this sample code for an identical CDR3. CDR3 DNA: TGCAGCGTCCGACAGGTCCTGAACACTGAAGCTTTCTTT. Amino acids: CSVRQVLNTEAFF. The chain recombines TRBV29-1 with TRBJ1-1, with D maybe TRBD1 (6 bases). The CDR3 spans 13 residues. The V gene lost 6 bases and the J gene lost 0 bases, with 11 bases spanning the gap. CDR1 SQVTM and CDR2 ANQGSEA come from the germline V gene.

The chain is built from TRBV30 and TRBJ2-3; weak D call: TRBD2 (5 bases). CDR1 GTSNPN and CDR2 SVGIG come from the germline V gene (reference sequence). This CDR3 spans 14 amino acids. Trimming shortened V by 5 bases and J by 1 base, and 13 bases separated the two germline ends. The CDR3 nucleotides are TGTGCCTGGGGACTCACCCCTCGCACAGATACGCAGTATTTT. It is translated as CAWGLTPRTDTQYF.

The count of this clone is one. The V gene is TRBV7-7, the J gene TRBJ2-7; perhaps TRBD2 as D (6 bases). Germline loops: CDR1 SSHAT, CDR2 FNYEAQ (reference sequence). The CDR3 covers 14 residues. The V and J ends lost 5 bases and 0 bases respectively, with 11 bases between them. This CDR3 is CASSPGLLSYEQYF. The CDR3 DNA reads TGTGCCAGCAGCCCGGGACTTCTCTCCTACGAGCAGTACTTC.

The chain carries TRBV28 and TRBJ2-3; the D gene is possibly TRBD2 (5 bases). CDR1 is MDHEN, CDR2 SYDVKM, per germline. Between the trimmed V and J ends, which lost 5 bases and 3 bases, there was a span of 12 bases. The CDR3 has 14 residues. The CDR3 loop reads CASSPTTRTDTQYF. In DNA, the CDR3 is TGTGCCAGCAGTCCGACTACCCGGACAGATACGCAGTATTTT.

This clone has just a few counts. The V and J genes are TRBV15 and TRBJ2-1; 12 positions match TRBD2. The trim removed 3 bases at V and 10 bases at J, leaving 13 bases unmatched. This CDR3 region has 17 residues. Germline V CDR1 and CDR2: LNHNV, YYDKDF (reference sequence). The DNA for the CDR3 is TGTGCCACCAGCAGGGTCCCCGGACTAGCGGGGCCTTCAGAGCAGTTCTTC. It translates to CATSRVPGLAGPSEQFF.

The V gene is TRBV5-1, the J gene TRBJ2-5, with unresolved D. V lost 0 bases and J 2 bases, leaving 8 bases between the germline ends. The germline gives CDR1 SGHRS, CDR2 YFSETQ. The CDR3 length is 14 residues. CDR3 sequence reads: CASSLGAVQETQYF. CDR3 DNA: TGCGCCAGCAGCTTGGGGGCTGTACAAGAGACCCAGTACTTC. Full variable domain (rest looked up from reference TRBV5-1 and TRBJ2-5): KAGVTQTPRYLIKTRGQQVTLSCSPISGHRSVSWYQQTPGQGLQFLFEYFSETQRNKGNFPGRFSGRQFSNSRSEMNVSTLELGDSALYLCASSLGAVQETQYFGPGTRLLVL.

The chain carries TRBV30 and TRBJ2-3; D could derive from TRBD1 or TRBD2 (5 bases each). V was trimmed by 0 bases and J by 10 bases, leaving 14 bases between them. This CDR3 is 13 amino acids long. Germline CDR1 and CDR2: GTSNPN and SVGIG (reference sequence). The CDR3 region is CAWSVSGKGSQYF. In DNA form, the CDR3 reads TGTGCCTGGAGTGTGTCCGGGAAGGGGTCGCAGTATTTT.

CDR3 sequence: CASRDRDYGYTF. In DNA form, the CDR3 reads TGTGCCAGCAGGGACAGAGATTATGGCTACACCTTC. The J gene is TRBJ1-2, the V gene TRBV2; D may be TRBD1 (6 bases). Germline loops: CDR1 SNHLY, CDR2 FYNNEI. Deletions cut 6 bases from V and 5 bases from J, with 10 bases between. The CDR3 has 12 amino acids. Supplemented by reference TRBV2 and TRBJ1-2, the full variable domain reads EPEVTQTPSHQVTQMGQEVILRCVPISNHLYFYWYRQILGQKVEFLVSFYNNEISEKSEIFDDQFSVERPDGSNFTLKIRSTKLEDSAMYFCASRDRDYGYTFGSGTRLTVV.

The rearrangement joins TRBV2 to TRBJ2-5; D is unresolved. Deletions cut 6 bases from V and 3 bases from J, with 20 bases between. CDR1 is SNHLY and CDR2 is FYNNEI in the germline V gene. The CDR3 has 16 amino acids. CDR3 region: CASRGDPVSWEETQYF. In DNA form, the CDR3 reads TGTGCCAGCAGAGGAGACCCGGTGTCTTGGGAAGAGACCCAGTACTTC.

The V gene is TRBV10-3, the J gene TRBJ2-3; TRBD2 matches at 8 bases. In germline, CDR1 is ENHRY, CDR2 SYGVKD. This CDR3 is built from 14 residues. The J segment lost 1 base and the V segment lost 11 bases, leaving 8 bases of the junction unmatched. The CDR3 sequence: CASQREPRTDTQYF. CDR3 coding DNA: TGTGCCTCTCAGCGGGAGCCGCGCACAGATACGCAGTATTTT.

The chain couples TRBV5-6 to TRBJ2-7, with TRBD2 identical over 8 bases. In germline, CDR1 is SGHDT, CDR2 YYEEEE. There are 13 residues in the CDR3. The V and J ends lost 5 bases and 6 bases, in that order; junction bases with no gene match: 7. CDR3 residues: CASSSLAGGEQYF. DNA for the CDR3: TGTGCCAGCAGTTCCCTAGCGGGTGGCGAGCAGTACTTC.

This clone turned up a few times. This chain uses TRBV9 with TRBJ2-3; no clear D. The CDR3 contains 12 residues. CDR1 SGDLS and CDR2 YYNGEE come from the germline V gene. The V and J ends lost 0 bases and 6 bases respectively, with 5 bases between them. This chain's CDR3 is CASSVGWDTQYF. The DNA for the CDR3 is TGTGCCAGCAGCGTAGGGTGGGATACGCAGTATTTT.

This clone has a handful of counts. The chain has TRBV30 and TRBJ1-2; no clear D gene. The CDR3 runs 13 residues. V lost 0 bases, J lost 3 bases, and 8 bases lay in between. Germline assignment: CDR1 GTSNPN and CDR2 SVGIG (reference sequence). The CDR3 reads CAWSVLVYYGYTF. The DNA for the CDR3 is TGTGCCTGGAGTGTTCTGGTGTACTATGGCTACACCTTC. Supplemented by reference TRBV30 and TRBJ1-2, the full variable domain reads SQTIHQWPATLVQPVGSPLSLECTVEGTSNPNLYWYRQAAGRGLQLLFYSVGIGQISSEVPQNLSASRPQDRQFILSSKKLLLSDSGFYLCAWSVLVYYGYTFGSGTRLTVV.

This clone has a handful of counts. This CDR3 is also generated by other DNA sequences in the sample. The gene calls are TRBV7-2 and TRBJ2-1, with unresolved D. This CDR3 has 14 residues. Looked up from germline, CDR1 is SGHTA and CDR2 is FQGNSA. V lost 2 bases and J lost 3, with 8 bases in between. For the CDR3, the DNA is TGTGCCAGCAGCTTATCGGGTATCTACAATGAGCAGTTCTTC. Translated, it gives CASSLSGIYNEQFF.